This TCR beta chain was profiled in a study of shared clonotypes between healthy human individuals. General study findings and limits: Despite large depth, sorted-subset datasets appeared incompletely sequenced. Non-shared clonotypes had lower generation probabilities than clonotypes shared by all four sorted-subset donors. Several donors had 4% to 5% of their naive CD4 clonotypes in common.

Produced via immunoSEQ multiplex PCR; TCRdb's table is partial and in-frame only. The data show millions of clones, 90% to 95% seen once. This clone was detected once. The antigen remains undetermined. This clonotype originated in a man aged 18 to 30 in good health. The sample comprised naive CD4+ T cells sorted from blood. Subset reported: CD45RA+ positively selected.

The CDR3 sequence is CASSRKTSGATGELFF. CDR3 sequence (DNA): TGTGCCAGCAGCCGAAAGACTAGCGGGGCCACCGGGGAGCTGTTTTTT. The chain combines TRBV11-2 with TRBJ2-2; 11 bases line up with TRBD2. V was pared by 5 bases and J by 4 bases, with 6 bases of the junction left unmatched. Per the germline V gene, CDR1 is SGHAT and CDR2 is FQNNGV. This CDR3 has 16 residues.